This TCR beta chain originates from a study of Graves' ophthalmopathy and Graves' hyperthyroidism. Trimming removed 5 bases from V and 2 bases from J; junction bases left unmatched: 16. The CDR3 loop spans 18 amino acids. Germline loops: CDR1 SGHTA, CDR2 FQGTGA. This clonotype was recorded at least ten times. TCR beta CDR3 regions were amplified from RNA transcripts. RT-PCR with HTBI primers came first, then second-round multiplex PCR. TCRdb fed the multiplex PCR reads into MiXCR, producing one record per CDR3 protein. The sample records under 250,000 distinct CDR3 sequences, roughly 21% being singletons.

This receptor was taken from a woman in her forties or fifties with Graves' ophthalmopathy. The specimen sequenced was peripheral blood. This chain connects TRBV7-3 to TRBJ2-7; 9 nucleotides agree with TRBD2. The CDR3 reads CASSTRSATSGPTYEQYF. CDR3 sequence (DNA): TGTGCCAGCAGCACCCGAAGCGCCACTAGCGGGCCAACCTACGAGCAGTACTTC.